The clone carrying this T cell receptor beta chain has a single count. The target antigen is unknown. These data originate in a study of cytomegalovirus exposure and HLA in healthy donors. Broader study findings: Earlier analysis found most TCR beta V segments productive about 87% or about 30% of the time. In a later analysis, compared with equally common non-associated chains, HLA-associated beta chains were more expanded.

The PCR made use of 60 Vbeta and 13 Jbeta primers. TCRdb's copy holds only in-frame clones and misses some; the assay was immunoSEQ multiplex PCR. The sample yields fewer than 130,000 clones, 65% to 75% seen once. Sequenced: PBMCs. The receptor was derived from a man between 35 and 55 years old in good health and CMV-seropositive.

This CDR3 reads CASSRNMATEAFF. The CDR3 DNA follows: TGTGCCAGCAGTAGAAACATGGCCACTGAAGCTTTCTTT. The chain couples TRBV6-5 to TRBJ1-1, with D unresolved. CDR1 MNHEY and CDR2 SVGAGI come from the germline V gene. V lost 5 bases, J lost 4 bases, and 11 bases lay in between. This CDR3 spans 13 amino acids.